Reported below is one TCR beta chain. CDR3 length equals 16 residues. These data belong to a study of blood T cells in healthy people across ages. With a J-beta primer mix and a sample-barcoded 5' primer, a second PCR ran about 7 to 11 cycles. Using its own MiXCR run on the 5' RACE reads, TCRdb lists one record per CDR3 protein. The table records roughly 1.5 million distinct CDR3 sequences, approximately 43% of them present only once. Specimen: blood. The receptor was derived from a woman between 18 and 30 years old in good health. This rearrangement joins TRBV12-2 to TRBJ2-7; the table's D call TRBD2 went unverified against the DNA. TRBV12-2 is a pseudogene segment. CDR3 amino acids: CASRLRDTSEGDEQYF. The CDR3, as DNA: TGTGCAAGTCGCCTTCGAGATACTAGCGAGGGGGACGAGCAGTACTTC.